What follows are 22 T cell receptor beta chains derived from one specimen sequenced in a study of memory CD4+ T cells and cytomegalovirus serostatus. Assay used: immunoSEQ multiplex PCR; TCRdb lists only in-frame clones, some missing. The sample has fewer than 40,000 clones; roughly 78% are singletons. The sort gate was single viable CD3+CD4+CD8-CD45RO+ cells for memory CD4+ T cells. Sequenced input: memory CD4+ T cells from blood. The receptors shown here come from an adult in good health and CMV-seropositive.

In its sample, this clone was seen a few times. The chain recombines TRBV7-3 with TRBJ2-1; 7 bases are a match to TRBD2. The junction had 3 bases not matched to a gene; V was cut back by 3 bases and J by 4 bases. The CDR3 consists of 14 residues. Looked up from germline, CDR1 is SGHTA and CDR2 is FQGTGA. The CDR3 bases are TGTGCCAGCAGCTTTGGGACTATATACAATGAGCAGTTCTTC. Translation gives CASSFGTIYNEQFF.

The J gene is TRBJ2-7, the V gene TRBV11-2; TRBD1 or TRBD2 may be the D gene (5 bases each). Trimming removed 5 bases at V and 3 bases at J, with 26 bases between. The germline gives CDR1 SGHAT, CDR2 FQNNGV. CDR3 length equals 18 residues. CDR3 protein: CASSPSNRERGRLYEQYF. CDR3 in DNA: TGTGCCAGCAGCCCCAGTAATAGGGAGAGGGGAAGGCTCTACGAGCAGTACTTC.

CDR3 sequence reads: CSASLYGYTF. The CDR3 coding sequence is TGCAGTGCTAGCCTCTATGGCTACACCTTC. The chain recombines TRBV20-1 with TRBJ1-2; no clear D. Deletions cut 3 bases from V and 4 bases from J, with 3 bases between. The germline V gene has CDR1 DFQATT and CDR2 SNEGSKA (reference sequence). The CDR3 runs 10 residues.

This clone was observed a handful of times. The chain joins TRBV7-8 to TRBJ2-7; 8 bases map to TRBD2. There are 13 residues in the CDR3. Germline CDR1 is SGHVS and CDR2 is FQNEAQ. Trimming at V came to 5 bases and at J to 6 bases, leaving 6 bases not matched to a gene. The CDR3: CASSQRRGAEQYF. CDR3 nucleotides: TGTGCCAGCAGCCAAAGGCGGGGGGCCGAGCAGTACTTC. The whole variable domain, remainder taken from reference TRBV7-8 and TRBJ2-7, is GAGVSQSPRYKVAKRGQDVALRCDPISGHVSLFWYQQALGQGPEFLTYFQNEAQLDKSGLPSDRFFAERPEGSVSTLKIQRTQQEDSAVYLCASSQRRGAEQYFGPGTRLTVT.

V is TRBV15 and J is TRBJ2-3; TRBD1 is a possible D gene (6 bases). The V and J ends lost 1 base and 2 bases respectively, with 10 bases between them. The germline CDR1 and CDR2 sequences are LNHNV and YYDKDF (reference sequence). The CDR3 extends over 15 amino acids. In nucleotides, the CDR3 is TGTGCCACCAGCAGAGGAGGGGGAGTCACAGATACGCAGTATTTT. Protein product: CATSRGGGVTDTQYF.

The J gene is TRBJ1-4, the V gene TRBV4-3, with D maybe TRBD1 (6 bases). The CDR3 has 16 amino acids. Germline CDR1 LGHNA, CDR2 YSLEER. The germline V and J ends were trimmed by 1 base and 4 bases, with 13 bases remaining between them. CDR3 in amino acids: CASSQVWGANNEKLFF. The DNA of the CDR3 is TGCGCCAGCAGCCAAGTATGGGGGGCTAATAATGAAAAACTGTTTTTT.

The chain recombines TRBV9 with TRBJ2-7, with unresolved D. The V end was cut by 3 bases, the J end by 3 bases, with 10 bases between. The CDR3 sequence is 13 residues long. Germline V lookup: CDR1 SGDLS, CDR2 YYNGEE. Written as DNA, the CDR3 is TGTGCCAGCAGCGCCAGTCCCCACTACGAGCAGTACTTC. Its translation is CASSASPHYEQYF.

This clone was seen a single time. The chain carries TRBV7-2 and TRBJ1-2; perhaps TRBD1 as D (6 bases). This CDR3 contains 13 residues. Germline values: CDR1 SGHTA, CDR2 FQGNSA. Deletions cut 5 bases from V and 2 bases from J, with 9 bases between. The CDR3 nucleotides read TGTGCCAGCAGCCCCGACAGGAACTATGGCTACACCTTC. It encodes CASSPDRNYGYTF. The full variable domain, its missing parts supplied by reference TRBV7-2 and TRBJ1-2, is GAGVSQSPSNKVTEKGKDVELRCDPISGHTALYWYRQSLGQGLEFLIYFQGNSAPDKSGLPSDRFSAERTGGSVSTLTIQRTQQEDSAVYLCASSPDRNYGYTFGSGTRLTVV.

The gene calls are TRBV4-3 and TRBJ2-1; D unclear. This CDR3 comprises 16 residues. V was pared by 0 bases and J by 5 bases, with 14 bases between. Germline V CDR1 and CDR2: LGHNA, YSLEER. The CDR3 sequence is CASSQEWADWNNEQFF. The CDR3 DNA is TGCGCCAGCAGCCAAGAATGGGCCGACTGGAACAATGAGCAGTTCTTC.

CDR3 coding DNA: TGCGCCAGCAGTATGGGCCCCGGTGGCAATGAGCAGTTCTTC. This sequence encodes CASSMGPGGNEQFF. This rearrangement joins TRBV5-1 to TRBJ2-1; D is undetermined. The CDR3 has 14 residues. Looked up from germline, CDR1 is SGHRS and CDR2 is YFSETQ. Trimming pared 5 bases from V and 6 bases from J, leaving 15 bases between.

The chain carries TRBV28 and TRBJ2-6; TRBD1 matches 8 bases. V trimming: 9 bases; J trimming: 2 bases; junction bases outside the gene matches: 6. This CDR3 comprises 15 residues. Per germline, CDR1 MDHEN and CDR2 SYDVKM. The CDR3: CASCPGGTGANVLTF. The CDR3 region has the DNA TGTGCCAGTTGTCCAGGGGGCACTGGGGCCAACGTCCTGACTTTC.

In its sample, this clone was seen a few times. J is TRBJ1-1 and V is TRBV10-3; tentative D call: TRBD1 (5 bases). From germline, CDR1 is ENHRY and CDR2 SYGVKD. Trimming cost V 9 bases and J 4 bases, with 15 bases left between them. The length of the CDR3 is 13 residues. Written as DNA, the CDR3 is TGTGCCATTCGGGGGTCGGTGGGCACTGAAGCTTTCTTT. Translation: CAIRGSVGTEAFF.

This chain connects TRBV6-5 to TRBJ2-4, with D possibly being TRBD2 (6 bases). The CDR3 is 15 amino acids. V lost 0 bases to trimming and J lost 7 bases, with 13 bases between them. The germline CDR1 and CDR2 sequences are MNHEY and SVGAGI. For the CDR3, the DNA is TGTGCCAGCAGTTACTCCGCGGCAGGAGGGAACATTCAGTACTTC. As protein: CASSYSAAGGNIQYF.

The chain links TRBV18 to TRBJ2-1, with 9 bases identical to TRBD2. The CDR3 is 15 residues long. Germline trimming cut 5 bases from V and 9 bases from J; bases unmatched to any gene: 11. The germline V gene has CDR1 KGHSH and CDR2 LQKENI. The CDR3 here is CASSRGIAGEFEQFF. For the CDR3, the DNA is TGTGCCAGCTCAAGGGGAATAGCGGGAGAGTTTGAGCAGTTCTTC.

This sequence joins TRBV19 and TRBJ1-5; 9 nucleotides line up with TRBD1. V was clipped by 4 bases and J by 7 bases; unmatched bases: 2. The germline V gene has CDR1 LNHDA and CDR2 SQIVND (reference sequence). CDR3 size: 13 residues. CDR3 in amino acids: CASSRDREQPQHF. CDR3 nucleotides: TGTGCCAGTAGTAGGGACAGGGAACAGCCCCAGCATTTT.

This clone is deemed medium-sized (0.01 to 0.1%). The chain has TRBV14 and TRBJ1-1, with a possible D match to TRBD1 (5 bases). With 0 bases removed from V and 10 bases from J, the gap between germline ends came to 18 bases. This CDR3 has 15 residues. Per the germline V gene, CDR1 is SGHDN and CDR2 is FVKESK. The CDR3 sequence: CASSQDISVRGGAFF. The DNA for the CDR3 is TGTGCCAGCAGCCAAGATATTTCAGTACGGGGGGGAGCTTTCTTT. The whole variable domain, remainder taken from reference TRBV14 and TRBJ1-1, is EAGVTQFPSHSVIEKGQTVTLRCDPISGHDNLYWYRRVMGKEIKFLLHFVKESKQDESGMPNNRFLAERTGGTYSTLKVQPAELEDSGVYFCASSQDISVRGGAFFGQGTRLTVV.

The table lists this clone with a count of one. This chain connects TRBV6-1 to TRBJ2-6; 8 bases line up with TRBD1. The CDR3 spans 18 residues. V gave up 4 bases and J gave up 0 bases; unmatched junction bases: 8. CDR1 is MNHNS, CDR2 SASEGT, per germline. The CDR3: CASSVRDRGSSGANVLTF. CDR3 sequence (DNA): TGTGCCAGCAGTGTGCGTGACAGGGGCTCCTCTGGGGCCAACGTCCTGACTTTC.

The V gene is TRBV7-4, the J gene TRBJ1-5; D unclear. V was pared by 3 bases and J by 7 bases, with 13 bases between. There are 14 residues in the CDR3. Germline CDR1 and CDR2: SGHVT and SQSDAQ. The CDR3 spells CASSFTGREQPQHF. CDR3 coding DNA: TGTGCCAGCAGCTTTACTGGGCGGGAACAGCCCCAGCATTTT.

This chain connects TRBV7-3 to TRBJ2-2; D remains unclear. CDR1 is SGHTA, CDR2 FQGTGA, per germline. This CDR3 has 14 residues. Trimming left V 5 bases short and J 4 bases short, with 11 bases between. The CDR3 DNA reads TGTGCCAGCAGCCCTAAATCCGCCACCGGGGAGCTGTTTTTT. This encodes CASSPKSATGELFF.

The CDR3 DNA reads TGTGCCAGCAGTCGCGACCCCGGGACCGTGCGCTCCTACAATGAGCAGTTCTTC. Its protein product is CASSRDPGTVRSYNEQFF. The chain has TRBV27 and TRBJ2-1; either TRBD1 or TRBD2 may fit D (5 bases each). V lost 5 bases and J 0 bases, leaving 20 bases between the germline ends. CDR3 length: 18 amino acids. Germline values: CDR1 MNHEY, CDR2 SMNVEV (reference sequence).

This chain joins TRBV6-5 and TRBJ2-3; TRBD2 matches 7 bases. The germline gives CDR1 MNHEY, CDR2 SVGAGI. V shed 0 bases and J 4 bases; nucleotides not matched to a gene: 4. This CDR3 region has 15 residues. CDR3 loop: CASSYSAGVPDTQYF. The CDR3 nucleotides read TGTGCCAGCAGTTACTCGGCGGGAGTCCCAGATACGCAGTATTTT.

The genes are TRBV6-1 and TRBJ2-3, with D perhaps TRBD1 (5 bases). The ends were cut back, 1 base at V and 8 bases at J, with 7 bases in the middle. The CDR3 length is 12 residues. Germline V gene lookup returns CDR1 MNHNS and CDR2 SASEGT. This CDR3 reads CASSEEGVTQYF. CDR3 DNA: TGTGCCAGCAGTGAAGAAGGGGTTACGCAGTATTTT.